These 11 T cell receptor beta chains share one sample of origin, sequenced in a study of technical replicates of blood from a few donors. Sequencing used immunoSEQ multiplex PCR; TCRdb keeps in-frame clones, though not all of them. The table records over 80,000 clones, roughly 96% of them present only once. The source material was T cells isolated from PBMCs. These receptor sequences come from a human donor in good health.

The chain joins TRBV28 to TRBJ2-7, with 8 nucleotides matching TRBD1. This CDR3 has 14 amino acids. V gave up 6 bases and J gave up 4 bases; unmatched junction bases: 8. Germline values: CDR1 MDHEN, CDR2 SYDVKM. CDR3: CASRVGTGGYEQYF. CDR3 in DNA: TGTGCCAGCAGAGTCGGGACAGGAGGGTACGAGCAGTACTTC.

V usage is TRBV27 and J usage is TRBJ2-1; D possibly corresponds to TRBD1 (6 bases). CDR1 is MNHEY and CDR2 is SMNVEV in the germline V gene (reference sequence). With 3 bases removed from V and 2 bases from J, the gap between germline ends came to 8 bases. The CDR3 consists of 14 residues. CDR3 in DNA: TGTGCCAGCAGTTTGCCAGGGGCCTACAATGAGCAGTTCTTC. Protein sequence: CASSLPGAYNEQFF.

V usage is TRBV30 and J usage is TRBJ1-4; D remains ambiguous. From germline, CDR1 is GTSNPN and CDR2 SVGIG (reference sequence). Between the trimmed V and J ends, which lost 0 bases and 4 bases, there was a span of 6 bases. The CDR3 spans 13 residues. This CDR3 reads CAWSVTRNEKLFF. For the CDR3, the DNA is TGTGCCTGGAGTGTAACGCGTAATGAAAAACTGTTTTTT. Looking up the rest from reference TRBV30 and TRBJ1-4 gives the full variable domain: SQTIHQWPATLVQPVGSPLSLECTVEGTSNPNLYWYRQAAGRGLQLLFYSVGIGQISSEVPQNLSASRPQDRQFILSSKKLLLSDSGFYLCAWSVTRNEKLFFGSGTQLSVL.

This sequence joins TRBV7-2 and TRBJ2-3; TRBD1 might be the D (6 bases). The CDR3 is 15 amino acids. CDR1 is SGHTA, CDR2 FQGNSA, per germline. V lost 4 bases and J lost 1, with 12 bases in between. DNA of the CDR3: TGTGCCAGCAGCTATTCCCCAGGGGGCACAGATACGCAGTATTTT. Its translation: CASSYSPGGTDTQYF.

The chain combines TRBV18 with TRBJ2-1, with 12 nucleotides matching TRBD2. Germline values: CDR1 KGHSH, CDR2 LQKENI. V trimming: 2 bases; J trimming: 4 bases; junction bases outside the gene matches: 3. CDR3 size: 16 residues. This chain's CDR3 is CASSPVTSGRYNEQFF. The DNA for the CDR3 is TGTGCCAGCTCACCAGTTACTAGCGGGAGGTACAATGAGCAGTTCTTC.

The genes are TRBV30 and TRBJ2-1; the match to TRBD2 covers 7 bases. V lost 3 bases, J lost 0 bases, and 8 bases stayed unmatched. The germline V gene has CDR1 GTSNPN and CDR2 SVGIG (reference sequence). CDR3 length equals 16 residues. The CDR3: CAWRSKRESSYNEQFF. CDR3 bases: TGTGCCTGGAGGTCCAAGCGGGAAAGCTCCTACAATGAGCAGTTCTTC.

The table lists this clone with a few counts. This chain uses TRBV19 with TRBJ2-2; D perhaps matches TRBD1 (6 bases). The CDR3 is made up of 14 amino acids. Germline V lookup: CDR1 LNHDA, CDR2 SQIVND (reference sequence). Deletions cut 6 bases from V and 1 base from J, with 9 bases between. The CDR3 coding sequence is TGTGCCAGTAGATGGGGACAGAACACCGGGGAGCTGTTTTTT. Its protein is CASRWGQNTGELFF.

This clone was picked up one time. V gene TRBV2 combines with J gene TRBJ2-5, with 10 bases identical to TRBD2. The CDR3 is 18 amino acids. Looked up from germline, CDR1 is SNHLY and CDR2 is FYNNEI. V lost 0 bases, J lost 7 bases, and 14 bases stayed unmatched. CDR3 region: CASSEALLAGITDRTQYF. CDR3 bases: TGTGCCAGCAGTGAAGCGCTACTAGCGGGAATTACCGACAGGACCCAGTACTTC. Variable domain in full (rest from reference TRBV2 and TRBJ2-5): EPEVTQTPSHQVTQMGQEVILRCVPISNHLYFYWYRQILGQKVEFLVSFYNNEISEKSEIFDDQFSVERPDGSNFTLKIRSTKLEDSAMYFCASSEALLAGITDRTQYFGPGTRLLVL.

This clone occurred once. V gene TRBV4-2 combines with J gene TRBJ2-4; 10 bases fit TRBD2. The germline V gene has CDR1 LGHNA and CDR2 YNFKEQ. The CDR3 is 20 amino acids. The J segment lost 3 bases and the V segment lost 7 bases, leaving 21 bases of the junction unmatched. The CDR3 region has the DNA TGTGCCAGCATCGGGGAGCCTAGCGGGAGTGTAACTAGGGACAAAAACATTCAGTACTTC. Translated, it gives CASIGEPSGSVTRDKNIQYF.

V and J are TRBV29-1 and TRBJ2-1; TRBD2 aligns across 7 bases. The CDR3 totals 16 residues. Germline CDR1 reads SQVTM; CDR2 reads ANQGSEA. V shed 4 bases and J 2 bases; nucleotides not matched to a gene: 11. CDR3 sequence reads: CSVVGGLREPYNEQFF. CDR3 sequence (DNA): TGCAGCGTTGTGGGAGGGCTCCGGGAACCCTACAATGAGCAGTTCTTC.

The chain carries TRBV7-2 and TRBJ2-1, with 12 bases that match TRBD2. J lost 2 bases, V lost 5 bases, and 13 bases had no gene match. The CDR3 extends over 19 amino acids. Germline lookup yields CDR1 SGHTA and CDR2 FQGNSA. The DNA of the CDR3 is TGTGCCAGCAGCCCCCCGGTGACTAGCGGGAGTAGGCCCTACAATGAGCAGTTCTTC. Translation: CASSPPVTSGSRPYNEQFF.